This T cell receptor (beta chain) was recorded in a study of cytomegalovirus exposure and HLA in healthy donors. For the study at large: In a later analysis, it was reported that the roughly 120 validation repertoires had been produced on the same platform as the 670 or so repertoires belonging to the first cohort. Study conclusions and caveats: The investigators catalogued 150 to 200 TCR beta chains as cytomegalovirus-associated. According to a subsequent analysis, TCR clusters from the first cohort were inclined to appear together in the roughly 130 validation repertoires.

With regard to this clone: Its antigen is not known.

Using immunoSEQ multiplex PCR, the repertoire was profiled, and TCRdb retains in-frame clones only, with some absent. This sample yields around 140,000 clones, of which approximately 88% are seen a single time; 4.5% belongs to the top ten. The CDR3 spans 14 residues. V was clipped by 10 bases and J by 9 bases; unmatched bases: 14. CDR1 and CDR2 from the germline V gene are SGDLS and YYNGEE. The sequence derives from a young man in good health and CMV-seropositive. Sequencing was carried out using PBMCs. J is TRBJ2-1 and V is TRBV9; 9 nucleotides agree with TRBD1. The CDR3 region is CAGSTGTGFVEQFF. DNA for the CDR3: TGTGCCGGCTCCACCGGGACAGGGTTCGTTGAGCAGTTCTTC.